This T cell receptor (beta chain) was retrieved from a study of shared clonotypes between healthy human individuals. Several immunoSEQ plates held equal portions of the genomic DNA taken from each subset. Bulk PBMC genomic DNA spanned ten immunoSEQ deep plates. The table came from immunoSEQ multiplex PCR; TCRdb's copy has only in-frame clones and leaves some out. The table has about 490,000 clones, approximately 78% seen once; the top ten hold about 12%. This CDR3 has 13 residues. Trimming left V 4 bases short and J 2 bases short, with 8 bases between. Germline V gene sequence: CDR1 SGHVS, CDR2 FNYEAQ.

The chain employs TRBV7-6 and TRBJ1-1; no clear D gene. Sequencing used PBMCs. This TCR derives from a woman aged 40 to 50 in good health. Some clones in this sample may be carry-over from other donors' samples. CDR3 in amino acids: CASSSQTNTEAFF. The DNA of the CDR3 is TGTGCCAGCAGCTCTCAAACCAACACTGAAGCTTTCTTT. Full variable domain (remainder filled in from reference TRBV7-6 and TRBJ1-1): GAGVSQSPRYKVTKRGQDVALRCDPISGHVSLYWYRQALGQGPEFLTYFNYEAQQDKSGLPNDRFSAERPEGSISTLTIQRTEQRDSAMYRCASSSQTNTEAFFGQGTRLTVV.